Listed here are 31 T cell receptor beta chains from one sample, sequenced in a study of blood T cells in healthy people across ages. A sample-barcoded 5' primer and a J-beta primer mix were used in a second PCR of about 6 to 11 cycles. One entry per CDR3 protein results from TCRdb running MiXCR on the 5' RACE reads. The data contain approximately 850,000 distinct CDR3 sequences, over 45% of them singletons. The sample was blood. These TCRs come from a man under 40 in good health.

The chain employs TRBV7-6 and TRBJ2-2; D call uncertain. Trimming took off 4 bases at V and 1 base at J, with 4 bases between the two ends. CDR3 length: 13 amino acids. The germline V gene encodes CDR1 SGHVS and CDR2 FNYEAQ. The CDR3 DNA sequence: TGTGCCAGCAGCTCAATGAACACCGGGGAGCTGTTTTTT. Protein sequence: CASSSMNTGELFF.

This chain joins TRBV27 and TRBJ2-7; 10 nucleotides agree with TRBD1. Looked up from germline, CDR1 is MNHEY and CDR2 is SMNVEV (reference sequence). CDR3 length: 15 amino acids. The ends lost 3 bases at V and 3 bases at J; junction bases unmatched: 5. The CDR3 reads CASSFSGQGFYEQYF. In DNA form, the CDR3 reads TGTGCCAGCAGTTTCTCGGGACAGGGGTTCTACGAGCAGTACTTC.

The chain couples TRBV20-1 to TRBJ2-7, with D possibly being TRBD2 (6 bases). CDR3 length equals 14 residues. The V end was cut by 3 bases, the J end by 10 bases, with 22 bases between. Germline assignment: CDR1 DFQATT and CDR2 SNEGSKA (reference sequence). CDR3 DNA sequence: TGCAGTGCTAGCGTAGTACCGGGAGCTATGTCCCAGTACTTC. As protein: CSASVVPGAMSQYF.

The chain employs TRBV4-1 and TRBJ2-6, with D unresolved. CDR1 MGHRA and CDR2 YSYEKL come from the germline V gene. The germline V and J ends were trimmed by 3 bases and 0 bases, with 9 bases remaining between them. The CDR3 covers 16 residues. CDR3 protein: CASSQVGSSGANVLTF. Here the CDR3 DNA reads TGCGCCAGCAGCCAGGTTGGAAGCTCTGGGGCCAACGTCCTGACTTTC.

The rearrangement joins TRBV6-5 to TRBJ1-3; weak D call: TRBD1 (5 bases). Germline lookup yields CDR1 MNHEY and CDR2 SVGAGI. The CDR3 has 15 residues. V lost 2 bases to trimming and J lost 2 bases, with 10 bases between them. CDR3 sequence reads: CASSYDSGPGNTIYF. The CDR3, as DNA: TGTGCCAGCAGTTACGACAGCGGACCTGGAAACACCATATATTTT.

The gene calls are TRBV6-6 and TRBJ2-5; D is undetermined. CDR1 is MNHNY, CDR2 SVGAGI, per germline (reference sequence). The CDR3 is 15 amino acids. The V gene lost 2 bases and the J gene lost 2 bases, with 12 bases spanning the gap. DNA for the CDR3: TGTGCCAGCAGTTACGTGTCCAGCTCACAAGAGACCCAGTACTTC. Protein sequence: CASSYVSSSQETQYF.

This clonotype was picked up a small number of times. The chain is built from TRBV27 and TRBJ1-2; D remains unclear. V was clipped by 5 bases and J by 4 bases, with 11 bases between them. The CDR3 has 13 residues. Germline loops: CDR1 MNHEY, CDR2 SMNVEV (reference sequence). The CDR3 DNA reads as TGTGCCAGCAGTACCCGACTGAGCTATGGCTACACCTTC. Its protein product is CASSTRLSYGYTF.

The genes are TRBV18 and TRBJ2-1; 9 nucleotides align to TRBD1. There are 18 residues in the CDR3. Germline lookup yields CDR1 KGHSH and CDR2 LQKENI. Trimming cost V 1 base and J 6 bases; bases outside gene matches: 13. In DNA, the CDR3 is TGTGCCAGCTCACCACGGACCACAGGGGGCGGAGTAGGCAATGAGCAGTTCTTC. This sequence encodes CASSPRTTGGGVGNEQFF. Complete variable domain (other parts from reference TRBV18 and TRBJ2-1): NAGVMQNPRHLVRRRGQEARLRCSPMKGHSHVYWYRQLPEEGLKFMVYLQKENIIDESGMPKERFSAEFPKEGPSILRIQQVVRGDSAAYFCASSPRTTGGGVGNEQFFGPGTRLTVL.

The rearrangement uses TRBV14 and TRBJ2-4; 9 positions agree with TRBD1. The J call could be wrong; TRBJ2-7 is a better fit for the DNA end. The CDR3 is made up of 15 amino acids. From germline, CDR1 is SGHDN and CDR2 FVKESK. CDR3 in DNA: TGTGCCAGCAGCCAAGCCGGGACAGGGTCCCTCGAGCAGTACTTC. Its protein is CASSQAGTGSLEQYF.

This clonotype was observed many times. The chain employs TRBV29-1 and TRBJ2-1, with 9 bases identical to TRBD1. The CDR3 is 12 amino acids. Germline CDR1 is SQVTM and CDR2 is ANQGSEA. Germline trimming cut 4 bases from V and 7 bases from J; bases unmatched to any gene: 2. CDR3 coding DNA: TGCAGCGTTGTACAGGGGGCAAATGAGCAGTTCTTC. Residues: CSVVQGANEQFF.

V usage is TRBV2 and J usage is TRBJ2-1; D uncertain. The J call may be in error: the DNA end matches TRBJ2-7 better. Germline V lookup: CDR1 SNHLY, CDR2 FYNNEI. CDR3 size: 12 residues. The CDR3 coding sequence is TGTGCCAGCAGGGAATTAAACAATGAGCAGTACTTC. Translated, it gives CASRELNNEQYF.

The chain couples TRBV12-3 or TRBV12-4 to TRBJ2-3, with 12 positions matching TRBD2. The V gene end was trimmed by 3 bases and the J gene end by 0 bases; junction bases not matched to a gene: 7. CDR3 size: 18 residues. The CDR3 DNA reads TGTGCCAGCAGTTTTGGGACTAGCGGGCATACTAGCACAGATACGCAGTATTTT. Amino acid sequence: CASSFGTSGHTSTDTQYF.

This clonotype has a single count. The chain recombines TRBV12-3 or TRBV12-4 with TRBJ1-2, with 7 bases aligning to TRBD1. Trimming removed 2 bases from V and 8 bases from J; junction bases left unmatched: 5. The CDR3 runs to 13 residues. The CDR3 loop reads CASSLTGELGYTF. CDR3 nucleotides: TGTGCCAGCAGTTTAACAGGGGAGTTAGGCTACACCTTC.

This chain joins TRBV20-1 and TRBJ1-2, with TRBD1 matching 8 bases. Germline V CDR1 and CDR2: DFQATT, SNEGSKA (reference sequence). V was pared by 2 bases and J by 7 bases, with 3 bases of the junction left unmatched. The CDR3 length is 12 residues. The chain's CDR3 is CSARQGAFGYTF. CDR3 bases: TGCAGTGCTAGACAGGGGGCTTTTGGCTACACCTTC.

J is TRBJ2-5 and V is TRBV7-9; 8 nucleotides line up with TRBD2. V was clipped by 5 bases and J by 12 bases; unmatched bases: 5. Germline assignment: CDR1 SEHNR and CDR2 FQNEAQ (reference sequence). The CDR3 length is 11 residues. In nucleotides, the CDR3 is TGTGCCAGCAGCCAGGGACTAGTGGAGTACTTC. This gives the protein CASSQGLVEYF.

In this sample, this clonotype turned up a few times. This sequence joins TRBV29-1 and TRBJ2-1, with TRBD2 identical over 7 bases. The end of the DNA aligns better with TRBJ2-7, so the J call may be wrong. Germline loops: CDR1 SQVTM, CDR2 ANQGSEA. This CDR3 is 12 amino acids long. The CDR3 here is CSVGRDYNEQYF. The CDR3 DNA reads TGCAGCGTTGGGCGGGACTACAATGAGCAGTACTTC.

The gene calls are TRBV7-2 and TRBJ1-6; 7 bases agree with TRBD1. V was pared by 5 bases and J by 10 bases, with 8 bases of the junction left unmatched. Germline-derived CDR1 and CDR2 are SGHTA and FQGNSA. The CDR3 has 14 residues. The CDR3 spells CASSLTGVLSPLHF. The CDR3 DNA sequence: TGTGCCAGCAGCCTCACAGGGGTCCTCTCACCCCTCCACTTT.

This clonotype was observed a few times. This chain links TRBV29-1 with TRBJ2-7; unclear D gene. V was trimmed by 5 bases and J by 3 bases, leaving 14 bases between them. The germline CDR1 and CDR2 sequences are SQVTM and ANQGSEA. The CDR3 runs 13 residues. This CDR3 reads CSVLSGAGYEQYF. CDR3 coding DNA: TGCAGCGTTTTATCAGGTGCCGGCTACGAGCAGTACTTC.

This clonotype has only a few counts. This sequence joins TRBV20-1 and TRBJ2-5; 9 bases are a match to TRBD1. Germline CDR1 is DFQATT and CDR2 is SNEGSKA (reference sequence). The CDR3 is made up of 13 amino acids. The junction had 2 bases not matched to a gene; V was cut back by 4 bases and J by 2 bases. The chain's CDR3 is CSANRGPQETQYF. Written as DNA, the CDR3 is TGCAGTGCTAACAGGGGGCCTCAAGAGACCCAGTACTTC.

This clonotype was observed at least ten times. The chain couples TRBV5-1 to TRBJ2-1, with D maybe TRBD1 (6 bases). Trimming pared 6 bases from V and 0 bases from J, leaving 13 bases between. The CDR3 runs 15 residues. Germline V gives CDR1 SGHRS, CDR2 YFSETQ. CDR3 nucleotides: TGCGCCAGCACAAAGGACAGCAGCTCCTACAATGAGCAGTTCTTC. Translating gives CASTKDSSSYNEQFF. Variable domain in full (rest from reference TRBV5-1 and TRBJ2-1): KAGVTQTPRYLIKTRGQQVTLSCSPISGHRSVSWYQQTPGQGLQFLFEYFSETQRNKGNFPGRFSGRQFSNSRSEMNVSTLELGDSALYLCASTKDSSSYNEQFFGPGTRLTVL.

In nucleotides, the CDR3 is TGTGCCTGGGGGGGAGGTGCCTATGGCTACACCTTC. Amino acid sequence: CAWGGGAYGYTF. The chain has TRBV30 and TRBJ1-2; D may be TRBD1 (5 bases). The V gene lost 5 bases and the J gene lost 4 bases, with 11 bases spanning the gap. Per germline, CDR1 GTSNPN and CDR2 SVGIG (reference sequence). The CDR3 has 12 residues.

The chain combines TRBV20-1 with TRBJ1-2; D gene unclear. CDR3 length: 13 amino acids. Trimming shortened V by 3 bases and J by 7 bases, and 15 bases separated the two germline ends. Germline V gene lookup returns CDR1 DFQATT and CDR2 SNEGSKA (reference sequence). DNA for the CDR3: TGCAGTGCTAGCAGCTGGGTTCTAGCTGGCTACACCTTC. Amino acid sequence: CSASSWVLAGYTF.

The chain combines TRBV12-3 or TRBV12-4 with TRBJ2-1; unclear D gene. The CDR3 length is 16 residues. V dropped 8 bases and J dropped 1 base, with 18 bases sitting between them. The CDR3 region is CASGSSRLVSYNEQFF. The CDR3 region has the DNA TGTGCCAGCGGGTCCTCCAGGCTAGTATCCTACAATGAGCAGTTCTTC.

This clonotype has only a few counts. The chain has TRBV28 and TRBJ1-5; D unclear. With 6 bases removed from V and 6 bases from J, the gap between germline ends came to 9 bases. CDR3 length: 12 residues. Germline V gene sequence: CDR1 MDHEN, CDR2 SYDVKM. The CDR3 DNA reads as TGTGCCAGCAGGGGGATTACTCAGCCCCAGCATTTT. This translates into CASRGITQPQHF.

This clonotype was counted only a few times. The CDR3 loop is CASSLDFAYEQYF. In DNA, the CDR3 is TGCGCCAGCAGCTTGGACTTTGCCTACGAGCAGTACTTC. V and J are TRBV5-1 and TRBJ2-7; no firm D call. CDR1 SGHRS and CDR2 YFSETQ come from the germline V gene. The V and J ends lost 0 bases and 2 bases respectively, with 6 bases between them. The length of the CDR3 is 13 residues.

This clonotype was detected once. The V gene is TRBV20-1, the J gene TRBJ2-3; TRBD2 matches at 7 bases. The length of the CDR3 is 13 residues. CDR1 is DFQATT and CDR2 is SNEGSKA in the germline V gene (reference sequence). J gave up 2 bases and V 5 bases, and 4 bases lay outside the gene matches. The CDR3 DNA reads TGCAGTGCTCGAAGCGGGACCACAGATACGCAGTATTTT. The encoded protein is CSARSGTTDTQYF.

Here the CDR3 DNA reads TGTGCCATCAGTGCTGCGGGGGGATGTAATGAGCAGTACTTC. Translating gives CAISAAGGCNEQYF. This chain links TRBV10-3 with TRBJ2-1, with 8 bases aligning to TRBD2. The DNA end favors TRBJ2-7, so the J call may be wrong. The CDR3 length is 14 residues. Germline CDR1 is ENHRY and CDR2 is SYGVKD.

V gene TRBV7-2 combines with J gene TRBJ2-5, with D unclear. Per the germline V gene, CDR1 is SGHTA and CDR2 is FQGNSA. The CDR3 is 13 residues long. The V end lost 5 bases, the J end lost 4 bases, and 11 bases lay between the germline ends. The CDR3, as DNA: TGTGCCAGCAGCGTAGGAATTGGAGAGACCCAGTACTTC. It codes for CASSVGIGETQYF.

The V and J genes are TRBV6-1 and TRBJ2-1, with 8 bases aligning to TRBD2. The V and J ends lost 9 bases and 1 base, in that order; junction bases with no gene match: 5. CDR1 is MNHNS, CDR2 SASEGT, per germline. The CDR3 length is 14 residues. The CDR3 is CASWGGGSYNEQFF. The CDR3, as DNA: TGTGCCAGTTGGGGCGGGGGGTCCTACAATGAGCAGTTCTTC.

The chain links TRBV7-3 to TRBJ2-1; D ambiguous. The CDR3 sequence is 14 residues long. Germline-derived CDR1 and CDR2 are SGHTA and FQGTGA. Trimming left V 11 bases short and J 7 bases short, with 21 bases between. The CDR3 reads CAHKPGFRSNEQFF. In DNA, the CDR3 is TGTGCCCACAAACCGGGTTTCCGTTCAAATGAGCAGTTCTTC.

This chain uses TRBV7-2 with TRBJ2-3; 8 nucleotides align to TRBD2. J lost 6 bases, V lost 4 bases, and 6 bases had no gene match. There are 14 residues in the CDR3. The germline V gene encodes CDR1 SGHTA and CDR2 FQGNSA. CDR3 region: CASSWTGGKDTQYF. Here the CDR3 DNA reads TGTGCCAGCAGCTGGACGGGAGGGAAGGATACGCAGTATTTT.